This T cell receptor (beta chain) was sequenced during a study of T-cell reconstitution after alpha-beta-depleted transplantation in children. Using unique molecular identifiers, the investigators prepared the TCRbeta library. From the PCR reads, TCRdb called clonotypes with MiXCR, one entry per CDR3 protein. This sample has around 600,000 distinct CDR3 sequences, with roughly 17% found just once. This clonotype occurred many times. CDR1 and CDR2 from the germline V gene are SEHNR and FQNEAQ (reference sequence). There are 12 residues in the CDR3. The ends were cut back, 11 bases at V and 4 bases at J, with 15 bases in the middle.

The receptor was derived from a human donor who donated a stem cell graft to a child with acute myeloid leukemia. The chain joins TRBV7-9 to TRBJ2-7; D is possibly TRBD1 (6 bases). This specimen was PBMCs from the stem cell graft donor, taken from the stem cell graft. As DNA, the CDR3 is TGTGCCTCCGAAGGACAGCGTTACGAGCAGTACTTC. Translating gives CASEGQRYEQYF.